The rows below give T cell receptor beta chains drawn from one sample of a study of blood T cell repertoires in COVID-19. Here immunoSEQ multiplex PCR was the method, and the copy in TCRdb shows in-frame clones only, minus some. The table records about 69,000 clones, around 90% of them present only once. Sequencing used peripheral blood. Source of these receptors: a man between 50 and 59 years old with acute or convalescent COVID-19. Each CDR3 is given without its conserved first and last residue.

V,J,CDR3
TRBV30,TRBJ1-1,AWSKETNTEAF
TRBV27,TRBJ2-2,ASKREYTGELF
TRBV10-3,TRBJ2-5,AISEPRGMETQY
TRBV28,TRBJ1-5,ASSFGLQGRGNQPQH
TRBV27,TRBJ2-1,ASSAITGFPQQF
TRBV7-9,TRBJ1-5,ASSLEGQGRNQPQH
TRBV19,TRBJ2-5,ASSRISGATIQETQY
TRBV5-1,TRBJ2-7,ASSLKRGYYEQY
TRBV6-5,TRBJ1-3,ASGAFGASGNTIY
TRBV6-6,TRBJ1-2,ASSPQNNYGYT
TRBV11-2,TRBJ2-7,ASSLVTDPYEQY
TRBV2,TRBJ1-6,ASSGRQGVGSPLH
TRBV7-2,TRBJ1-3,ASRQGAGNTIY
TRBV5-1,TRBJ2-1,ASSFLAGSYNEQF
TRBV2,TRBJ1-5,ASLGGGGSNQPQH
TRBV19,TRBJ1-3,ASSIIHRNSGNTIY
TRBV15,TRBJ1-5,ATSPQLPGLEQPQH
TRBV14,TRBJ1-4,ASSQRTGGGEKLF
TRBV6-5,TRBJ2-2,ASSLSSGPTGELF
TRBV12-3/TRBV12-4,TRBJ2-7,ASSLRSSYEQY
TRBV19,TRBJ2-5,ASSFRGQGARETQY
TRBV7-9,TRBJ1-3,ASRTMGQHSGNTIY
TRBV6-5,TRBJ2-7,ASSYGRGLSYEQY
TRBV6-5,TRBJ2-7,ASRWDTSLSYEQY
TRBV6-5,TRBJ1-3,ASSRSRVGGNTIY
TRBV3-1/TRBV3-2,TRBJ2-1,ASSPRAYNEQF
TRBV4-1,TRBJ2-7,ASSRTVAGGPHEQY
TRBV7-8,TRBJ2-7,ASSPGGTYEQY
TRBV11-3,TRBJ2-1,ASSLGSGSGGSYNEQF
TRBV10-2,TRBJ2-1,ASTLGTLGNEQF
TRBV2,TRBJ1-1,ASIPLSTEAF
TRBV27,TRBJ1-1,ASSPGTGYTEAF
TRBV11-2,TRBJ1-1,ASSSSDRNTEAF
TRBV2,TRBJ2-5,ASSEVLGTGGVGETQY
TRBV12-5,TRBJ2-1,ASEQREGSYNEQF
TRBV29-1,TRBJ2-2,SVDRGGGELF
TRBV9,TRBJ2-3,ASSRSSDTQY
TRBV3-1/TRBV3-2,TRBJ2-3,ASSHGGNTDTQY
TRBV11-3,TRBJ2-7,ASSLAAGVYEQY